The 22 T cell receptor beta chains below come from one sample, sequenced in a study of blood T cell repertoires in COVID-19. Some clones are missing from TCRdb's copy, which holds only in-frame ones; the method was immunoSEQ multiplex PCR. In the table there are some 120,000 clones, about 70% of which are singletons. Material: peripheral blood. The receptors derive from a woman in her 70s with acute or convalescent COVID-19.

This clone was recorded a few times. The chain combines TRBV19 with TRBJ1-5; D gene uncertain. Germline V gene sequence: CDR1 LNHDA, CDR2 SQIVND (reference sequence). The CDR3 covers 13 residues. The V end was cut by 2 bases, the J end by 4 bases, with 6 bases between. In nucleotides, the CDR3 is TGTGCCAGTAGTATAAGCGAAAATCAGCCCCAGCATTTT. As protein: CASSISENQPQHF.

The rearrangement joins TRBV7-9 to TRBJ2-3; D remains ambiguous. The CDR3 sequence is 15 residues long. Germline-derived CDR1 and CDR2 are SEHNR and FQNEAQ (reference sequence). The ends were cut back, 5 bases at V and 1 base at J, with 13 bases in the middle. Here the CDR3 DNA reads TGTGCCAGCAGCCCCGATGCGGTCGGCACAGATACGCAGTATTTT. Amino acids: CASSPDAVGTDTQYF.

J is TRBJ2-6 and V is TRBV19, with TRBD2 as a possible D gene (6 bases). Germline V lookup: CDR1 LNHDA, CDR2 SQIVND (reference sequence). V was pared by 1 base and J by 0 bases, with 7 bases between. The CDR3 runs 16 residues. Here the CDR3 reads CASSIGGNSGANVLTF. The DNA for the CDR3 is TGTGCCAGTAGTATAGGCGGGAACTCTGGGGCCAACGTCCTGACTTTC.

This clone is classed as medium-sized. The junction departs from the called germline gene at one end, perhaps through a read error. The V and J genes are TRBV7-8 and TRBJ1-6, with a possible D match to TRBD1 (6 bases). The germline V gene encodes CDR1 SGHVS and CDR2 FQNEAQ. The CDR3 runs 15 residues. CDR3 nucleotide sequence: TGTGCCAGCAGCTGGATATCCGGGGACAATTTACCCCTCCACTTT. The encoded protein is CASSWISGDNLPLHF.

This clone was detected once. The rearrangement uses TRBV28 and TRBJ2-7; D gene unclear. CDR3 length equals 14 residues. Trimming removed 4 bases at V and 7 bases at J, with 17 bases between. CDR1 MDHEN and CDR2 SYDVKM come from the germline V gene. This CDR3 is CASSSPQVGGEQYF. As DNA, the CDR3 is TGTGCCAGCAGTTCCCCTCAAGTCGGCGGAGAGCAGTACTTC.

This chain connects TRBV7-3 to TRBJ2-1, with a tentative D call TRBD2 (6 bases). Germline assignment: CDR1 SGHTA and CDR2 FQGTGA. The CDR3 sequence is 16 residues long. V dropped 3 bases and J dropped 5 bases, with 17 bases sitting between them. The CDR3 region has the DNA TGTGCCAGCAGCTTCGGCCCTGCGGGGTTAGACAATGAGCAGTTCTTC. Its protein product is CASSFGPAGLDNEQFF.

This chain links TRBV7-5 with TRBJ2-7; the table's D call, TRBD2, was not checked against the DNA. TRBV7-5 is recorded as a pseudogene. The CDR3 sequence is 15 residues long. This CDR3 is CARSFALAGSYEQYF. In DNA form, the CDR3 reads TGTGCCAGAAGCTTCGCACTAGCCGGCTCCTACGAGCAGTACTTC.

This chain uses TRBV28 with TRBJ2-7; D is undetermined. Germline CDR1 MDHEN, CDR2 SYDVKM. The V gene lost 10 bases and the J gene lost 7 bases, with 17 bases spanning the gap. The CDR3 covers 12 residues. This chain's CDR3 is CATNAPPVEQYF. The DNA for the CDR3 is TGTGCCACCAATGCCCCTCCGGTTGAGCAGTACTTC.

This clone was picked up one time. The rearrangement uses TRBV5-1 and TRBJ2-7; D might be TRBD2 (5 bases). The V and J ends lost 4 bases and 6 bases respectively, with 11 bases between them. From germline, CDR1 is SGHRS and CDR2 YFSETQ. The CDR3 has 12 amino acids. In DNA form, the CDR3 reads TGCGCCAGCAGCCCCGGGGTCTCCGAGCAGTACTTC. Protein: CASSPGVSEQYF.

The chain couples TRBV7-2 to TRBJ2-3, with TRBD1 as a possible D gene (5 bases). Germline CDR1 and CDR2: SGHTA and FQGNSA. Trimming shortened V by 1 base and J by 6 bases, and 8 bases separated the two germline ends. There are 13 residues in the CDR3. CDR3 in DNA: TGTGCCAGCAGCTTAGGCAACAGGGATACGCAGTATTTT. The encoded protein is CASSLGNRDTQYF.

A few counts support this clone. The chain has TRBV2 and TRBJ1-1; 9 bases are a match to TRBD1. There are 16 residues in the CDR3. Trimming took 9 bases from V and 1 from J; bases not matched to a gene: 12. CDR1 is SNHLY and CDR2 is FYNNEI in the germline V gene. This chain's CDR3 is CASSQGARRTNTEAFF. CDR3 DNA: TGTGCCAGTTCACAGGGGGCGCGCAGAACGAACACTGAAGCTTTCTTT.

V gene TRBV7-2 combines with J gene TRBJ2-3; 15 nucleotides align to TRBD2. Germline V gene sequence: CDR1 SGHTA, CDR2 FQGNSA. Unmatched junction bases numbered 4, after V lost 5 bases and J lost 4 bases. This CDR3 spans 16 amino acids. The CDR3 nucleotides are TGTGCCAGCAGCGGATGGACTAGCGGGGGGGCAGATACGCAGTATTTT. Its translation is CASSGWTSGGADTQYF. Full variable domain (remainder filled in from reference TRBV7-2 and TRBJ2-3): GAGVSQSPSNKVTEKGKDVELRCDPISGHTALYWYRQSLGQGLEFLIYFQGNSAPDKSGLPSDRFSAERTGGSVSTLTIQRTQQEDSAVYLCASSGWTSGGADTQYFGPGTRLTVL.

This chain connects TRBV19 to TRBJ1-3; D is unclear. CDR3 length: 14 residues. CDR1 and CDR2 from the germline V gene are LNHDA and SQIVND (reference sequence). V dropped 6 bases and J dropped 2 bases, with 11 bases sitting between them. In nucleotides, the CDR3 is TGTGCCAGTAGCAAATCAGGTCCTGGAAACACCATATATTTT. This encodes CASSKSGPGNTIYF. Full variable domain (remainder filled in from reference TRBV19 and TRBJ1-3): DGGITQSPKYLFRKEGQNVTLSCEQNLNHDAMYWYRQDPGQGLRLIYYSQIVNDFQKGDIAEGYSVSREKKESFPLTVTSAQKNPTAFYLCASSKSGPGNTIYFGEGSWLTVV.

As to this clone: The sample has other DNA sequences that encode this CDR3 too. The CDR3 loop is CASSYSTGAGANVLTF. The CDR3 DNA reads as TGTGCCAGCAGTTACTCGACGGGGGCTGGGGCCAACGTCCTGACTTTC. This sequence joins TRBV6-5 and TRBJ2-6, with D tentatively TRBD2 (6 bases). This CDR3 is 16 amino acids long. The V gene lost 0 bases and the J gene lost 2 bases, with 8 bases spanning the gap. Germline V gene data show CDR1 as MNHEY and CDR2 as SVGAGI.

In its sample, this clone was seen a few times. The chain couples TRBV5-1 to TRBJ2-4; 11 bases agree with TRBD2. Germline V gene data show CDR1 as SGHRS and CDR2 as YFSETQ. The CDR3 has 15 residues. V lost 5 bases, J lost 8 bases, and 9 bases stayed unmatched. The CDR3 DNA reads TGCGCCAGCAGTCCCCTGACTAGCGGGGCGGACATTCAGTACTTC. This gives the protein CASSPLTSGADIQYF. The entire variable domain, with the rest obtained from reference TRBV5-1 and TRBJ2-4, is as follows: KAGVTQTPRYLIKTRGQQVTLSCSPISGHRSVSWYQQTPGQGLQFLFEYFSETQRNKGNFPGRFSGRQFSNSRSEMNVSTLELGDSALYLCASSPLTSGADIQYFGAGTRLSVL.

The gene calls are TRBV7-2 and TRBJ2-1; 16 bases line up with TRBD2. The CDR3 is 17 amino acids. Looked up from germline, CDR1 is SGHTA and CDR2 is FQGNSA. Losses at the gene ends were 4 bases for V and 9 bases for J; bases not matched to a gene: 9. CDR3 loop: CASSSGLAGGPVSEQFF. The CDR3, as DNA: TGTGCCAGCAGCTCGGGACTAGCGGGAGGGCCCGTTAGTGAGCAGTTCTTC.

This sequence joins TRBV5-1 and TRBJ2-7, with TRBD2 matching over 9 bases. Germline V gives CDR1 SGHRS, CDR2 YFSETQ. V lost 5 bases, J lost 3 bases, and 9 bases stayed unmatched. There are 15 residues in the CDR3. CDR3 in amino acids: CASRVLAGQVYEQYF. CDR3 bases: TGCGCCAGCAGGGTACTAGCGGGCCAAGTCTACGAGCAGTACTTC.

CDR3 sequence reads: CASSPRTSGVSPGELFF. In DNA form, the CDR3 reads TGTGCCAGCAGCCCAAGAACTAGCGGGGTGTCTCCGGGGGAGCTGTTTTTT. This chain connects TRBV5-6 to TRBJ2-2; TRBD2 agrees at 10 bases. Germline V CDR1 and CDR2: SGHDT, YYEEEE. V gave up 4 bases and J gave up 8 bases; unmatched junction bases: 14. This CDR3 region has 17 residues.

Only one count was recorded for this clone. The V gene is TRBV15, the J gene TRBJ2-7; 8 nucleotides line up with TRBD2. Germline trimming cut 0 bases from V and 7 bases from J; bases unmatched to any gene: 2. The CDR3 totals 13 residues. The germline CDR1 and CDR2 sequences are LNHNV and YYDKDF (reference sequence). In DNA form, the CDR3 reads TGTGCCACCAGCAGAGATGCGGGGGGAGAGCAGTACTTC. It codes for CATSRDAGGEQYF.

The J gene is TRBJ2-5, the V gene TRBV24-1; 10 positions agree with TRBD2. The CDR3 has 15 residues. CDR1 KGHDR and CDR2 SFDVKD come from the germline V gene. With 4 bases clipped from V and 3 bases from J, the junction kept 4 bases outside the gene matches. This CDR3 reads CATSEGSGGKETQYF. CDR3 DNA: TGTGCCACCAGTGAGGGTAGCGGGGGGAAAGAGACCCAGTACTTC.

The rearrangement links TRBV7-2 to TRBJ1-3, with 8 bases identical to TRBD1. CDR1 and CDR2 from the germline V gene are SGHTA and FQGNSA. With V trimmed by 5 bases and J by 3 bases, 3 bases remained unmatched. The CDR3 is 14 residues long. In DNA, the CDR3 is TGTGCCAGCAGCCAACAGGGGGGTGGAAACACCATATATTTT. Amino acid sequence: CASSQQGGGNTIYF.

This sequence joins TRBV23-1 and TRBJ2-3; D is perhaps TRBD1 (5 bases). TRBV23-1 is labeled an ORF, and its function is uncertain. The ends were cut back, 4 bases at V and 0 bases at J, with 8 bases in the middle. The CDR3 is made up of 14 amino acids. CDR3 bases: TGCGCCAGCAGTCTCAGGGTTAGCACAGATACGCAGTATTTT. This sequence encodes CASSLRVSTDTQYF.